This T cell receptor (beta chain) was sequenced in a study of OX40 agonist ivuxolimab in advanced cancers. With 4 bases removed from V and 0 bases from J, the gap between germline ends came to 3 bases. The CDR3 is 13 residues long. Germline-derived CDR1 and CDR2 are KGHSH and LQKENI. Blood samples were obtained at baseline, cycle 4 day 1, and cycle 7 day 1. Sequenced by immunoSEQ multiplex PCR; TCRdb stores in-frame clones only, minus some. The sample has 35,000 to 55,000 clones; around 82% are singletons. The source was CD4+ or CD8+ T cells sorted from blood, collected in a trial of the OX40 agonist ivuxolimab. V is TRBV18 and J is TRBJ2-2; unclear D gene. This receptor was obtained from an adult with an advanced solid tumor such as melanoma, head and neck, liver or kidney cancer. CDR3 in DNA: TGTGCCAGCTCACTGGCGAACACCGGGGAGCTGTTTTTT. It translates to CASSLANTGELFF.